This note documents a single T cell receptor beta chain sequence. The data were taken from a study of cytomegalovirus exposure and HLA in healthy donors. PCR employed 60 Vbeta and 13 Jbeta primers. Sequencing was performed with immunoSEQ multiplex PCR; in TCRdb, only in-frame clones are kept and a portion is missing. Its table records some 180,000 clones. After removal of 7 bases from V and 3 bases from J, the junction contained 16 bases not matched to a gene. This CDR3 contains 17 residues. Germline V lookup: CDR1 SEHNR, CDR2 FQNEAQ (reference sequence). Material: PBMCs. This sequence joins TRBV7-9 and TRBJ2-7; 9 bases agree with TRBD2. The receptor was isolated from a man aged 25 to 40 in good health and CMV-seronegative. The CDR3 reads CASTGGGGRADYYEQYF. CDR3 coding DNA: TGTGCCAGCACTGGTGGCGGCGGGAGGGCCGATTACTACGAGCAGTACTTC.